The sequence of this TCR beta chain was determined in a study of T cells after yellow fever vaccination. The study's findings and limits: High-abundance clonotypes from the bulk population could contaminate FACS-sorted repertoires.

Trimming pared 3 bases from V and 2 bases from J, leaving 8 bases between. Germline V gene data show CDR1 as SGHTA and CDR2 as FQGNSA. This CDR3 comprises 13 residues. This clonotype has at least ten counts. No antigen is known for it. TCRdb reprocessed the 5' RACE reads via MiXCR and lists one record per CDR3 protein. The sample gives some 670,000 distinct CDR3 sequences, 9% to 15% of which show up once; about 15% is in the top ten. The sequence derives from a man younger than 40 who received the YFV17D yellow fever vaccine. The chain employs TRBV7-2 and TRBJ2-7; either TRBD1 or TRBD2 may fit D (5 bases each). The sequenced sample was PBMCs, obtained on the day of the yellow fever booster vaccination. The CDR3 spells CASSLGDTYEQYF. The CDR3 DNA follows: TGTGCCAGCAGCTTGGGGGATACCTACGAGCAGTACTTC.